This T cell receptor (beta chain) was documented in a study of T cells in Graves' hyperthyroidism and ophthalmopathy. Findings and limits, study-wide: With a median lead of approximately 6.4 months before onset, the model predicted ophthalmopathy.

Those with hyperthyroidism were 18 to 65 years old, newly diagnosed, and ill for under 2 months. Lactation, pregnancy, other autoimmune disease or uncontrolled infection led to exclusion of patients. RNA transcripts gave rise to amplified TCR beta CDR3 regions. TCR CDR3 regions were first amplified by RT-PCR with HTBI primers. Each CDR3 protein is one row after TCRdb ran MiXCR on the multiplex PCR reads. This table has more than 500,000 distinct CDR3 sequences, around 15% appearing once. Of note for this clonotype: As yet, its antigen is unknown.

The sequence was obtained from a woman between 25 and 40 years old with Graves' hyperthyroidism. Sample: blood.

The CDR3 is CASSPDGLAGVDTQYF. In DNA form, the CDR3 reads TGTGCCAGCAGCCCAGACGGACTAGCGGGAGTAGATACGCAGTATTTT. V usage is TRBV13 and J usage is TRBJ2-3, with 13 bases aligning to TRBD2. V lost 5 bases to trimming and J lost 5 bases; unmatched junction nucleotides: 7. This CDR3 spans 16 amino acids. Germline V gene lookup returns CDR1 PRHDT and CDR2 FYEKMQ (reference sequence).